This T cell receptor (beta chain) was identified in a study of T cell changes during pregnancy in multiple sclerosis. Only in-frame clones appear in the TCRdb table, and some are missing; sequencing was by immunoSEQ multiplex PCR. The sample has over 65,000 clones, roughly 90% seen once. The specimen comprised peripheral blood, sampled in the first trimester of pregnancy. The receptor's source is a female donor in good health, enrolled as a control in a pregnancy study.

The CDR3 DNA sequence: TGTGCCACGTTTGACACCGGGACTTTTGCTACTGGGGGAAAGTATTTT. Translating gives CATFDTGTFATGGKYF. The V gene is TRBV15, the J gene TRBJ2-3; tentatively, D is TRBD2 (6 bases). Germline V CDR1 and CDR2: LNHNV, YYDKDF (reference sequence). V dropped 9 bases and J dropped 13 bases, with 32 bases sitting between them. This CDR3 has 16 residues. Together with reference TRBV15 and TRBJ2-3, the CDR3 gives the full variable domain: DAMVIQNPRYQVTQFGKPVTLSCSQTLNHNVMYWYQQKSSQAPKLLFHYYDKDFNNEADTPDNFQSRRPNTSFCFLDIRSPGLGDTAMYLCATFDTGTFATGGKYFGPGTRLTVL.